One sample yielded the 10 T cell receptor beta chains listed below, sequenced in a study of T cell changes during pregnancy in multiple sclerosis. TCRdb's copy holds only in-frame clones and misses some; the assay was immunoSEQ multiplex PCR. Of tens of thousands of clones detected, 91% appear once; the ten largest clones hold 0.7%. The starting material was peripheral blood, obtained in the third trimester of pregnancy. All receptors derive from a female donor in good health, enrolled as a control in a pregnancy study.

CDR3 in amino acids: CASSGTGSYEQYF. The CDR3 region has the DNA TGTGCCAGCAGCGGGACAGGGAGTTACGAGCAGTACTTC. The V gene is TRBV6-5, the J gene TRBJ2-7; 9 bases match TRBD1. V dropped 6 bases and J dropped 4; count of bases not matched to a gene: 4. This CDR3 has 13 amino acids. The germline CDR1 and CDR2 sequences are MNHEY and SVGAGI.

CDR3 coding DNA: TGTGCCAGCAGCCTCGGGACTAGCGGGAGATTTAGCACCGGGGAGCTGTTTTTT. Its translation: CASSLGTSGRFSTGELFF. This chain uses TRBV9 with TRBJ2-2; TRBD2 aligns across 14 bases. This CDR3 region has 18 residues. CDR1 is SGDLS, CDR2 YYNGEE, per germline. V lost 4 bases, J lost 4 bases, and 9 bases stayed unmatched.

The chain employs TRBV5-1 and TRBJ1-2; 8 positions agree with TRBD1. The V and J ends lost 1 base and 0 bases, in that order; junction bases with no gene match: 5. CDR1 and CDR2 from the germline V gene are SGHRS and YFSETQ. This CDR3 is 16 amino acids long. CDR3 bases: TGCGCCAGCAGCTTGCGGACAGGGATGGCTAACTATGGCTACACCTTC. It yields the protein CASSLRTGMANYGYTF.

This chain joins TRBV7-9 and TRBJ2-7, with 7 bases lining up with TRBD1. V lost 1 base to trimming and J lost 4 bases; unmatched junction nucleotides: 4. Germline CDR1 and CDR2: SEHNR and FQNEAQ (reference sequence). This CDR3 spans 14 amino acids. CDR3 amino acids: CASSLDQTGYEQYF. CDR3 nucleotide sequence: TGTGCCAGCAGCTTAGACCAGACAGGGTACGAGCAGTACTTC. Full variable domain (outside the CDR3, taken from reference TRBV7-9 and TRBJ2-7): DTGVSQNPRHKITKRGQNVTFRCDPISEHNRLYWYRQTLGQGPEFLTYFQNEAQLEKSRLLSDRFSAERPKGSFSTLEIQRTEQGDSAMYLCASSLDQTGYEQYFGPGTRLTVT.

The chain employs TRBV12-5 and TRBJ1-1; TRBD1 matches at 9 bases. This CDR3 region has 13 residues. Germline V gene sequence: CDR1 LGHNT, CDR2 FRNRAP. Trimming took 2 bases from V and 6 from J; bases not matched to a gene: 1. The CDR3 DNA sequence: TGTGCTAGTGGTTTGACAGGGGGCTCTGAAGCTTTCTTT. As protein: CASGLTGGSEAFF.

The chain employs TRBV7-9 and TRBJ1-4, with a tentative D call TRBD1 (6 bases). V was pared by 0 bases and J by 0 bases, with 11 bases between. The length of the CDR3 is 17 residues. CDR1 SEHNR and CDR2 FQNEAQ come from the germline V gene (reference sequence). CDR3 loop: CASSLAQGSSTNEKLFF. The DNA for the CDR3 is TGTGCCAGCAGCTTAGCACAGGGAAGTTCAACTAATGAAAAACTGTTTTTT.

The chain joins TRBV5-6 to TRBJ1-5; D not resolved. Looked up from germline, CDR1 is SGHDT and CDR2 is YYEEEE. Trimming removed 0 bases from V and 5 bases from J, with 9 bases in between. CDR3 size: 14 residues. CDR3 amino acids: CASSLEREDQPQHF. CDR3 bases: TGTGCCAGCAGCTTGGAAAGGGAGGATCAGCCCCAGCATTTT.

The J gene is TRBJ1-4, the V gene TRBV19, with 7 bases lining up with TRBD1. In germline, CDR1 is LNHDA, CDR2 SQIVND (reference sequence). This CDR3 region has 12 residues. V lost 2 bases and J lost 15; bases outside the gene matches: 6. This chain's CDR3 is CASSILAGGMFF. The CDR3 bases are TGTGCCAGTAGTATACTGGCAGGGGGTATGTTTTTT.

V is TRBV7-2 and J is TRBJ2-3; tentative D call: TRBD2 (5 bases). V lost 4 bases and J 2 bases, leaving 16 bases between the germline ends. In germline, CDR1 is SGHTA, CDR2 FQGNSA. The CDR3 runs 16 residues. This CDR3 is CASSSGLLYYTDTQYF. CDR3 nucleotides: TGTGCCAGCAGCTCCGGACTCCTCTATTACACAGATACGCAGTATTTT. The whole variable domain, filled in from reference TRBV7-2 and TRBJ2-3, reads GAGVSQSPSNKVTEKGKDVELRCDPISGHTALYWYRQSLGQGLEFLIYFQGNSAPDKSGLPSDRFSAERTGGSVSTLTIQRTQQEDSAVYLCASSSGLLYYTDTQYFGPGTRLTVL.

The chain couples TRBV28 to TRBJ2-7, with D possibly TRBD2 on 6 matching bases. Trimming took 2 bases from V and 5 from J, leaving 16 bases between them. The CDR3 has 15 residues. Germline assignment: CDR1 MDHEN and CDR2 SYDVKM. The CDR3 here is CASSLIQGGRNEQYF. CDR3 DNA sequence: TGTGCCAGCAGTTTAATCCAGGGAGGTCGGAACGAGCAGTACTTC.